This TCR beta chain appears in the sequencing data of a study of early T cells in non-severe SARS-CoV-2 infection (dated by TCRdb to about 2021). With regard to the full study: Bulk RNA from unsorted whole blood was used for TCR sequencing, so alpha and beta chains could not be paired. The study at large found these results: VDJdb matching was skewed toward anti-spike CD8 responses and likely underestimated virus-specific expansions, missing private and CD4 specificities.

This was a case-control study nested in a cohort of healthcare workers in London, UK, who had nasopharyngeal swab PCR tests and blood samples taken every week. Between 23 and 31 March 2020, the week of the UK lockdown, healthcare workers were enrolled and then followed up weekly for as long as 16 weeks. The method was 5' RACE. TCRdb lists the instrument as NextSeq 500. Unique molecular identifiers were attached to individual cDNA molecules in the TCR library protocol so that sequencing error and PCR bias could be corrected. TCR alpha and beta chains were both sequenced, and the abundances of alpha and beta sequences in each sample were closely correlated with each other. The study's processing was this. V gene, J gene and CDR3 annotation of TCR sequences was performed with Decombinator V4. TCRs were defined as expanded if a significant change between any two time points was detected under a Poisson model with p below 0.0001. Abundances of TCRs were expressed as counts per million after normalisation to the total number of TCRs sequenced in each sample. MAIT TCRs were defined by TRAV1-2 paired with TRAJ12, TRAJ20 or TRAJ33, and iNKT TCRs by TRAV10 paired with TRAJ18. VDJdb, accessed on 1 November 2021, was searched for TCRs annotated for CMV, EBV and SARS-CoV-2, and TCRs annotated for more than one antigen were excluded. The public reads were reprocessed in TCRdb via fastp at Q25 and MiXCR, keeping in-frame beta chains. Identical CDR3 protein sequences are pooled into one entry, listed with their most common genes and DNA. Here the V and J calls rest on TCRdb's processing, not on the authors' analysis. This sample lists under 20,000 distinct CDR3 sequences; roughly 5% were detected once. The ten largest clones take up over 5.5% of the sample.

The CDR3 holds 18 amino acids from the cysteine to the phenylalanine. Just CDR3 DNA is preserved here, 54 bases in frame from base 1. CDR1 is given as SGHTS and CDR2 as YDEGEE, both from the germline V gene. Here V drops 2 bases and J drops 1 base, and the junction holds 5 bases not matched to any gene. This clonotype came up many times. This receptor's antigen is unknown. No quality values exist for individual bases; no much larger clone is one base distant. The rearrangement joined TRBV5-8 to TRBJ2-6; 11 of the junction bases match TRBD1. The sequence was obtained from an adult who was a healthcare worker with PCR-confirmed SARS-CoV-2 infection or an uninfected control (not recorded which). The source material was whole blood. The nucleotide sequence is TGTGCCAGCAGCTTTATGGACAGGGGGCTTTCTGGGGCCAACGTCCTGACTTTC. Its amino acids are CASSFMDRGLSGANVLTF.